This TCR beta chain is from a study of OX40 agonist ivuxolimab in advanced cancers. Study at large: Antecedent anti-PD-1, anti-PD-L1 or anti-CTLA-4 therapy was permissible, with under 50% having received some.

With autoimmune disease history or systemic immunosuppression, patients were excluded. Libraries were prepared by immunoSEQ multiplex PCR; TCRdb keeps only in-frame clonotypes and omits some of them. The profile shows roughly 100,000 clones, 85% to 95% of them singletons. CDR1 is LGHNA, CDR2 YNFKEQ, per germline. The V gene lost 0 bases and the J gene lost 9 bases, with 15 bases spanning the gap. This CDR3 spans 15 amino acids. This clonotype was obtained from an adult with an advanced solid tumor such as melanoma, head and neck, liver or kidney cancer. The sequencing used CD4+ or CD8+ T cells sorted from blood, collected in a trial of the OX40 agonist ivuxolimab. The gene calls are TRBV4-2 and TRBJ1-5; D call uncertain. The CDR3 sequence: CASSQEHLQRRPQHF. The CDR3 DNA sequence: TGTGCCAGCAGCCAAGAACACCTCCAGCGTAGGCCCCAGCATTTT.